A selection of T cell receptor beta chains follows, all from one sample in a study of T cells in Graves' hyperthyroidism and ophthalmopathy. TCRdb reanalysed the multiplex PCR reads using MiXCR and keeps one entry per CDR3 protein. This sample carries more than 500,000 distinct CDR3 sequences, over 45% of them seen once, and the ten largest clones take approximately 44%. The sequenced sample was peripheral blood or thyroid tissue (not recorded which). These receptors came from an adult woman with Graves' disease, either hyperthyroidism or ophthalmopathy (not recorded which). The CDR3 runs from the conserved cysteine through the conserved F or W. The D gene is left open where the match is weak. The listing skips clone size in some rows; elsewhere it reads once, few, many or a size class.

>13|TRBD1|TRBV20-1|TRBJ1-2|.
TGCAGTGTGACCCTCGGGACAGGCTATGGCTACACCTTC
CSVTLGTGYGYTF
>15|.|TRBV25-1|TRBJ1-5|few
TGTGCCAGCAGTGCAGAGGGATTTGCGGGTCAGCCCCAGCATTTT
CASSAEGFAGQPQHF
>12|.|TRBV10-2|TRBJ2-7|many
TGCGCCAGCAGTGATCAGGGAAGGGGCCCGTACTTC
CASSDQGRGPYF
>17|.|TRBV10-3|TRBJ2-1|few
TGTGCCATCAGTGGGGGTCAGGGAGCATGGGTAGGTAATGAGCAGTTCTTC
CAISGGQGAWVGNEQFF
>13|.|TRBV29-1|TRBJ1-4|many
TGCAGCGTTGATCGCGGGATCGGTGAAAAACTGTTTTTT
CSVDRGIGEKLFF
>15|.|TRBV7-2|TRBJ1-3|.
TGTGCCAGCAGCCCCCTCAGTGTTTCTGGAAACACCATATATTTT
CASSPLSVSGNTIYF
>18|TRBD2|TRBV2|TRBJ2-5|.
TGTGCCAGCAGGTCGGGACTAGCGGGAGGAGCGAGGTGGGAGACCCAGTACTTC
CASRSGLAGGARWETQYF
>13|TRBD1|TRBV10-3|TRBJ2-7|few
TGTGCCATAGCAACAGGGGATACCTACGAGCAGTACTTC
CAIATGDTYEQYF
>14|.|TRBV20-1|TRBJ2-7|.
TGCAGTGCTAGTACAGGGAGGGTATCCTACGAGCAGTACTTC
CSASTGRVSYEQYF
>13|.|TRBV7-2|TRBJ1-5|few
TGTGCCAGCAGCTTATCCGGGGGCCAGCCCCAGCATTTT
CASSLSGGQPQHF
>12|.|TRBV2|TRBJ1-2|few
TGTGCCAGCAGTGAGGGGGACTATGGCTACACCTTC
CASSEGDYGYTF
>15|TRBD2|TRBV6-1|TRBJ2-2|many
TGTGCCAGCAGACTAGCGGGATTTGACACCGGGGAGCTGTTTTTT
CASRLAGFDTGELFF
>12|.|TRBV24-1|TRBJ1-5|.
TGTGCCCCCAGGGTTGTCGATCAGCCCCAGCATTTT
CAPRVVDQPQHF
>15|.|TRBV20-1|TRBJ2-2|many
TGCAGTGCTAGGGACTACCAGACGAACACCGGGGAGCTGTTTTTT
CSARDYQTNTGELFF
>14|.|TRBV19|TRBJ2-2|.
TGTGCCAGTAGTATCGCCTTGTATCCCGGGGAGCTGTTTTTT
CASSIALYPGELFF
>12|.|TRBV20-1|TRBJ1-2|.
TGCAGTGCTAGTTCCCGGATCTATGGCTACACCTTC
CSASSRIYGYTF
>12|.|TRBV2|TRBJ1-2|.
TGTGCCAGCAGTGACGACAACAACGGCTACACCTTC
CASSDDNNGYTF
>12|.|TRBV6-6|TRBJ1-5|.
TGTGCCAGCAGTTACAGAGGGGGTGAAGGGCATTTT
CASSYRGGEGHF
>14|TRBD1|TRBV7-9|TRBJ1-6|.
TGTGCCAGCAGCCCAAGCGGGACAGCGCCGCCCCTCCACTTT
CASSPSGTAPPLHF
>13|.|TRBV2|TRBJ2-2|many
TGTGCCAGCACCAGGGGAGGGACCGGGGAGCTGTTTTTT
CASTRGGTGELFF
>13|.|TRBV12-3/TRBV12-4|TRBJ1-1|many
TGTGCCAGCAGTTTCACGCCCGACGGTGGGGCTTTCTTT
CASSFTPDGGAFF
>12|.|TRBV29-1|TRBJ2-5|few
TGCAGCGTTCGGGACGGACAAGAGACCCAGTACTTC
CSVRDGQETQYF
>14|.|TRBV18|TRBJ1-1|.
TGTGCCAGCCGTCAGGGTTGGGGTCACACTGAAGCTTTCTTT
CASRQGWGHTEAFF